The 29 T cell receptor beta chains presented below share a single source sample, sequenced in a study of cytomegalovirus exposure and HLA in healthy donors. PCR involved 60 Vbeta and 13 Jbeta primers. Sequenced by immunoSEQ multiplex PCR; TCRdb stores in-frame clones only, minus some. The data contain about 110,000 clones, 65% to 80% of them singletons. Sample: PBMCs. All receptors derive from a male donor in good health and CMV-seropositive.

V and J are TRBV28 and TRBJ2-1; 10 nucleotides agree with TRBD2. The V segment lost 3 bases and the J segment 2 bases; nucleotides outside the gene matches: 4. The germline V gene encodes CDR1 MDHEN and CDR2 SYDVKM. This CDR3 contains 16 residues. As DNA, the CDR3 is TGTGCCAGCAGTTTGAGGCTAGCGGGGGCCTACAATGAGCAGTTCTTC. Amino acids: CASSLRLAGAYNEQFF.

The chain links TRBV5-5 to TRBJ2-7, with 8 bases aligning to TRBD2. The CDR3 contains 13 residues. Germline assignment: CDR1 SGHKS and CDR2 YYEKEE (reference sequence). J was trimmed by 4 bases and V by 3 bases; bases with no gene match: 3. This CDR3 is CASSWGLDYEQYF. DNA of the CDR3: TGTGCCAGCAGCTGGGGACTAGATTACGAGCAGTACTTC. Full variable domain (outside the CDR3, taken from reference TRBV5-5 and TRBJ2-7): DAGVTQSPTHLIKTRGQQVTLRCSPISGHKSVSWYQQVLGQGPQFIFQYYEKEERGRGNFPDRFSARQFPNYSSELNVNALLLGDSALYLCASSWGLDYEQYFGPGTRLTVT.

The chain is built from TRBV6-5 and TRBJ2-6; perhaps TRBD2 as D (5 bases). The CDR3 runs 13 residues. In germline, CDR1 is MNHEY, CDR2 SVGAGI. V shed 8 bases and J shed 3 bases, with 8 bases lying between them. CDR3 in amino acids: CASQRDGANVLTF. CDR3 sequence (DNA): TGTGCCAGCCAACGGGATGGGGCCAACGTCCTGACTTTC.

The V and J genes are TRBV18 and TRBJ2-2; no clear D. With 6 bases removed from V and 6 bases from J, the gap between germline ends came to 11 bases. The CDR3 consists of 13 residues. The V gene's germline CDR1 is KGHSH and CDR2 LQKENI. CDR3 protein: CASSRVLAGELFF. CDR3 DNA: TGTGCCAGCTCCCGGGTCTTGGCCGGGGAGCTGTTTTTT.

V gene TRBV19 combines with J gene TRBJ1-5, with TRBD1 matching 11 bases. The CDR3 is 16 amino acids. The germline V gene encodes CDR1 LNHDA and CDR2 SQIVND (reference sequence). After removal of 3 bases from V and 1 base from J, the junction contained 2 bases not matched to a gene. The CDR3 is CASSIRTGGSNQPQHF. In nucleotides, the CDR3 is TGTGCCAGTAGTATTCGGACAGGGGGCAGCAATCAGCCCCAGCATTTT.

This clone was counted a few times. The chain uses TRBV30 and TRBJ2-3; possible D gene TRBD1, 5 bases. CDR3 length: 15 residues. Germline CDR1 is GTSNPN and CDR2 is SVGIG (reference sequence). Trimming shortened V by 4 bases and J by 6 bases, and 20 bases separated the two germline ends. CDR3 DNA sequence: TGTGCCTGGAACAGGTTAACTTCCGGCGTGGATACGCAGTATTTT. Translation gives CAWNRLTSGVDTQYF.

This clone was counted a few times. The chain joins TRBV7-2 to TRBJ2-2; 9 bases align to TRBD2. Germline loops: CDR1 SGHTA, CDR2 FQGNSA. This CDR3 has 19 residues. V lost 5 bases to trimming and J lost 1 base; unmatched junction nucleotides: 14. The CDR3 DNA reads TGTGCCAGCAGCCTCCACCCGTTTGCGGGAGGGATGAACACCGGGGAGCTGTTTTTT. It translates to CASSLHPFAGGMNTGELFF.

This clone appeared a few times. V and J are TRBV27 and TRBJ2-7; D may be TRBD1 (6 bases). The CDR3 consists of 15 residues. Between the trimmed V and J ends, which lost 6 bases and 3 bases, there was a span of 18 bases. Germline assignment: CDR1 MNHEY and CDR2 SMNVEV (reference sequence). The CDR3 bases are TGTGCCAGCAGGCCCCGGGACACCCACAGCTACGAGCAGTACTTC. Residues: CASRPRDTHSYEQYF.

The CDR3 region is CSVPGQATYEQYF. The CDR3 DNA follows: TGCAGCGTCCCGGGACAGGCTACCTACGAGCAGTACTTC. The chain uses TRBV29-1 and TRBJ2-7; 8 bases map to TRBD1. Germline lookup yields CDR1 SQVTM and CDR2 ANQGSEA. Germline trimming cut 6 bases from V and 2 bases from J; bases unmatched to any gene: 6. The CDR3 extends over 13 amino acids.

The chain recombines TRBV4-3 with TRBJ2-1; the D is unclear. The germline gives CDR1 LGHNA, CDR2 YSLEER. This CDR3 is 15 amino acids long. Trimming pared 0 bases from V and 13 bases from J, leaving 19 bases between. The CDR3 spells CASSQDISFRWSQFF. The DNA of the CDR3 is TGCGCCAGCAGCCAAGATATTTCCTTTAGGTGGAGTCAGTTCTTC.

The CDR3 region has the DNA TGTGCCAGCAGCTATAGCGGGAGGCGGGAAAACATTCAGTACTTC. Protein sequence: CASSYSGRRENIQYF. The chain uses TRBV13 and TRBJ2-4; TRBD2 agrees at 10 bases. CDR1 PRHDT and CDR2 FYEKMQ come from the germline V gene (reference sequence). The V and J ends lost 4 bases and 5 bases, in that order; junction bases with no gene match: 5. The CDR3 sequence is 15 residues long.

In DNA, the CDR3 is TGCGCCAGCAGCGACTACAGGGGTGAGACCCAGTACTTC. Its translation: CASSDYRGETQYF. The J gene is TRBJ2-5, the V gene TRBV5-1; 7 bases are a match to TRBD1. The CDR3 contains 13 residues. Per the germline V gene, CDR1 is SGHRS and CDR2 is YFSETQ. The junction had 5 bases not matched to a gene; V was cut back by 4 bases and J by 5 bases.

This clone was counted a few times. The gene calls are TRBV6-1 and TRBJ2-7; no definite D call. Trimming left V 7 bases short and J 1 base short, with 8 bases between. Germline V CDR1 and CDR2: MNHNS, SASEGT. The CDR3 runs to 12 residues. Here the CDR3 reads CASTAVSYEQYF. For the CDR3, the DNA is TGTGCCAGCACTGCAGTTTCCTACGAGCAGTACTTC.

The V and J genes are TRBV7-2 and TRBJ2-7; the D gene is possibly TRBD1 (5 bases). The CDR3 covers 11 residues. The V and J ends lost 5 bases and 11 bases respectively, with 13 bases between them. Looked up from germline, CDR1 is SGHTA and CDR2 is FQGNSA. CDR3 amino acids: CASSPTTEKYF. The CDR3, as DNA: TGTGCCAGCAGCCCGACGACAGAAAAGTACTTC.

On this clone: Relative to the germline gene, one junction end is altered; a read error may explain this. The chain has TRBV7-7 and TRBJ2-7; D call uncertain. Germline-derived CDR1 and CDR2 are SSHAT and FNYEAQ (reference sequence). This CDR3 is 17 amino acids long. In DNA, the CDR3 is TGTGCTAGCAGCTTAGGCCCTGGCCTGCCGGGTGCCTACGAGCAGTACTTC. Translating it yields CASSLGPGLPGAYEQYF. Complete variable domain (other parts from reference TRBV7-7 and TRBJ2-7): GAGVSQSPRYKVTKRGQDVTLRCDPISSHATLYWYQQALGQGPEFLTYFNYEAQPDKSGLPSDRFSAERPEGSISTLTIQRTEQRDSAMYRCASSLGPGLPGAYEQYFGPGTRLTVT.

The gene calls are TRBV6-1 and TRBJ2-3; 9 bases align to TRBD1. V trimming: 7 bases; J trimming: 2 bases; junction bases outside the gene matches: 4. Germline CDR1 MNHNS, CDR2 SASEGT. This CDR3 has 14 residues. As DNA, the CDR3 is TGTGCCAGCACAAGGACAGGGGTCACAGATACGCAGTATTTT. It codes for CASTRTGVTDTQYF.

The V and J genes are TRBV4-2 and TRBJ2-2; 9 nucleotides match TRBD1. CDR1 is LGHNA, CDR2 YNFKEQ, per germline. The trim removed 2 bases at V and 4 bases at J, leaving 8 bases unmatched. The CDR3 extends over 17 amino acids. CDR3 DNA: TGTGCCAGCAGCCAAAACCACAGGGGGCCGGGCACCGGGGAGCTGTTTTTT. Residues: CASSQNHRGPGTGELFF.

In its sample, this clone was seen once. This rearrangement joins TRBV4-1 to TRBJ2-1; 7 bases agree with TRBD2. The CDR3 is 16 amino acids. Germline V gene sequence: CDR1 MGHRA, CDR2 YSYEKL. With 4 bases clipped from V and 5 bases from J, the junction kept 11 bases outside the gene matches. CDR3 nucleotides: TGCGCCAGCAGCCCCCTCCCCTCCCTAGCGGACAATGAGCAGTTCTTC. Amino acid sequence: CASSPLPSLADNEQFF.

This chain joins TRBV4-1 and TRBJ2-2; maybe TRBD2 (6 bases). The CDR3 extends over 16 amino acids. From germline, CDR1 is MGHRA and CDR2 YSYEKL. Trimming took off 1 base at V and 10 bases at J, with 19 bases between the two ends. CDR3 loop: CASSQVRDFTTLELFF. CDR3 coding DNA: TGCGCCAGCAGCCAAGTCCGGGACTTTACGACATTGGAGCTGTTTTTT.

This chain joins TRBV5-4 and TRBJ1-4; 7 nucleotides align to TRBD1. From germline, CDR1 is SGHNT and CDR2 YYREEE (reference sequence). The CDR3 extends over 15 amino acids. The V gene end was trimmed by 4 bases and the J gene end by 8 bases; junction bases not matched to a gene: 11. Written as DNA, the CDR3 is TGTGCCAGCAGCGAGGGACAGCGGCCGGCCGAAAAACTGTTTTTT. Translating it yields CASSEGQRPAEKLFF.

The chain recombines TRBV29-1 with TRBJ1-1, with D unclear. Germline V gives CDR1 SQVTM, CDR2 ANQGSEA. The V end was cut by 4 bases, the J end by 5 bases, with 11 bases between. This CDR3 has 12 amino acids. The CDR3 nucleotides are TGCAGCGTTGGCGGAAGGTGGACTGAAGCTTTCTTT. Translation gives CSVGGRWTEAFF.

The chain carries TRBV19 and TRBJ2-7; no clear D gene. This CDR3 is built from 14 residues. V dropped 1 base and J dropped 2 bases, with 9 bases sitting between them. CDR1 and CDR2 from the germline V gene are LNHDA and SQIVND (reference sequence). CDR3 residues: CASSIAPQTYEQYF. In DNA, the CDR3 is TGTGCCAGTAGTATAGCCCCACAGACCTACGAGCAGTACTTC.

The chain recombines TRBV27 with TRBJ2-7, with 14 bases lining up with TRBD2. Germline values: CDR1 MNHEY, CDR2 SMNVEV (reference sequence). V dropped 5 bases and J dropped 5; count of bases not matched to a gene: 8. The CDR3 is 16 residues long. CDR3 bases: TGTGCCAGCAGTCCGTTCGGACTAGCGGGAGGTGACGAGCAGTACTTC. It translates to CASSPFGLAGGDEQYF.

This clone was counted a single time. V usage is TRBV6-5 and J usage is TRBJ1-2, with 8 bases lining up with TRBD1. Germline loops: CDR1 MNHEY, CDR2 SVGAGI. The J segment lost 6 bases and the V segment lost 3 bases, leaving 9 bases of the junction unmatched. The CDR3 covers 15 residues. CDR3 protein: CASSYSGGGIDGYTF. The CDR3 DNA reads as TGTGCCAGCAGTTATTCAGGGGGCGGGATCGATGGCTACACCTTC.

The gene calls are TRBV4-1 and TRBJ2-7, with 12 bases lining up with TRBD2. This CDR3 has 14 residues. J lost 4 bases, V lost 3 bases, and 1 base had no gene match. Looked up from germline, CDR1 is MGHRA and CDR2 is YSYEKL. In DNA, the CDR3 is TGCGCCAGCAGCCACGGACTAGCGGGGTACGAGCAGTACTTC. This sequence encodes CASSHGLAGYEQYF.

The chain combines TRBV7-6 with TRBJ2-5; D is unresolved. The CDR3 loop spans 16 amino acids. Germline V gene data show CDR1 as SGHVS and CDR2 as FNYEAQ. V gave up 0 bases and J gave up 1 base, with 12 bases separating them. CDR3 sequence reads: CASSLALSGIQETQYF. As DNA, the CDR3 is TGTGCCAGCAGCTTAGCTCTATCAGGCATCCAAGAGACCCAGTACTTC.

This clone has only a few counts. V usage is TRBV7-8 and J usage is TRBJ1-6; 12 positions agree with TRBD1. This CDR3 is 16 amino acids long. Germline V gene lookup returns CDR1 SGHVS and CDR2 FQNEAQ. The trim removed 4 bases at V and 10 bases at J, leaving 8 bases unmatched. CDR3 sequence (DNA): TGTGCCAGCAGCTCCTCTCAAGGGACAGGGGGCTCACCCCTCCACTTT. Translation gives CASSSSQGTGGSPLHF. Drawing the rest from reference TRBV7-8 and TRBJ1-6, the complete variable domain is GAGVSQSPRYKVAKRGQDVALRCDPISGHVSLFWYQQALGQGPEFLTYFQNEAQLDKSGLPSDRFFAERPEGSVSTLKIQRTQQEDSAVYLCASSSSQGTGGSPLHFGNGTRLTVT.

The chain combines TRBV28 with TRBJ2-7; the match to TRBD2 covers 7 bases. V gave up 5 bases and J gave up 2 bases; unmatched junction bases: 6. The germline gives CDR1 MDHEN, CDR2 SYDVKM. The CDR3 runs to 14 residues. CDR3: CASSRPGLTYEQYV. The CDR3 DNA reads as TGTGCCAGCAGTCGGCCGGGACTAACCTACGAGCAGTACGTC.

This clone was seen a handful of times. V gene TRBV7-2 combines with J gene TRBJ1-1; D is undetermined. Germline V gene sequence: CDR1 SGHTA, CDR2 FQGNSA. CDR3 length: 12 residues. V gave up 8 bases and J gave up 4 bases, with 11 bases separating them. The CDR3 DNA sequence: TGTGCCAGCTCAACGGGGAGCACTGAAGCTTTCTTT. Its protein product is CASSTGSTEAFF. Variable domain in full (rest from reference TRBV7-2 and TRBJ1-1): GAGVSQSPSNKVTEKGKDVELRCDPISGHTALYWYRQSLGQGLEFLIYFQGNSAPDKSGLPSDRFSAERTGGSVSTLTIQRTQQEDSAVYLCASSTGSTEAFFGQGTRLTVV.